The rows below give T cell receptor beta chains drawn from one sample of a study of control samples from healthy donors and cancer patients. Profiling relied on immunoSEQ multiplex PCR, and the TCRdb table lists in-frame clones only, not all of them. The table lists around 120,000 clones, about 95% of them singletons. The sequencing sample was made of blood. Receptors originate from a man younger than 45 in good health. Each CDR3 is given with its conserved first and last residue. The D gene is left open where the match is weak. Clone size appears in some rows only: once, few, many, or a class for an expanded clone.

d_gene	abundance	v_gene	j_gene	CDR3nt	CDR3aa
.	.	TRBV5-4	TRBJ1-1	TGTGCCAGCAGCTTTGAGGGGACGCGAAACACTGAAGCTTTCTTT	CASSFEGTRNTEAFF
.	.	TRBV6-6	TRBJ2-5	TGTGCCAGCAGTTACTCGACAGGTGGGGAGACCCAGTACTTC	CASSYSTGGETQYF
.	.	TRBV6-5	TRBJ1-4	TGTGCCAGCACCGGCCGGTCAGGCCTTAATGAAAAACTGTTTTTT	CASTGRSGLNEKLFF
TRBD2	.	TRBV3-1/TRBV3-2	TRBJ2-1	TGTGCCAGCAGCCAAGTATCCCTAGCGGGGAGTAATGAGCAGTTCTTC	CASSQVSLAGSNEQFF
.	.	TRBV6-2/TRBV6-3	TRBJ1-5	TGTGCCAGCAGTTACATAAATCTGGAGCCCTATAGCAATCAGCCCCAGCATTTT	CASSYINLEPYSNQPQHF
.	.	TRBV7-9	TRBJ1-4	TGTGCCAGCAGCTACTTACGGAATGAAAAACTGTTTTTT	CASSYLRNEKLFF
.	.	TRBV3-1/TRBV3-2	TRBJ2-5	TGTGCCAGCAGCCAAGATTGGGTACCAGAGACCCAGTACTTC	CASSQDWVPETQYF
.	.	TRBV6-2/TRBV6-3	TRBJ2-7	TGTGCCAGCAGTTACTCCTCAGAGAGCTCCTACGAGCAGTACTTC	CASSYSSESSYEQYF
.	.	TRBV27	TRBJ1-2	TGTGCCAGCAGACCTATCCTGGGCGGGCGCTATGGCTACACCTTC	CASRPILGGRYGYTF
.	.	TRBV27	TRBJ1-1	TGTGCCAGCAGTTTTCACGGGGTCGGGTCGGGCACTGAAGCTTTCTTT	CASSFHGVGSGTEAFF
.	.	TRBV15	TRBJ1-5	TGTGCCACCAGCAGTTCCCGATCAAATCAGCCCCAGCATTTT	CATSSSRSNQPQHF
TRBD2	.	TRBV9	TRBJ2-1	TGTGCCAGCAGCCCCGGGGGGGGGCCAAACAATGAGCAGTTCTTC	CASSPGGGPNNEQFF
.	.	TRBV7-2	TRBJ2-7	TGTGCCAGCAGCCAAACAGGTTCCCCTCGTTACGAGCAGTACTTC	CASSQTGSPRYEQYF
TRBD2	.	TRBV4-3	TRBJ2-2	TGCGCCAGCAGCCAAGGTTTACTAGCGGGGGATTACACCGGGGAGCTGTTTTTT	CASSQGLLAGDYTGELFF
.	.	TRBV6-2/TRBV6-3	TRBJ1-5	TGTGCCAGCAGTTACGGGGCCGTCCGTCAGCCCCAGCATTTT	CASSYGAVRQPQHF
.	.	TRBV30	TRBJ1-5	TGTGCCGCGGCGGGGGATAGCAATCAGCCCCAGCATTTT	CAAAGDSNQPQHF
.	.	TRBV9	TRBJ2-7	TGTGCCAGCAGCGTAGCTACCGGCGAGCAGTACTTC	CASSVATGEQYF
.	.	TRBV7-7	TRBJ2-3	TGTGCTAGCAGCTCGAGCCTCCCAGATACGCAGTATTTT	CASSSSLPDTQYF
.	.	TRBV9	TRBJ1-1	TGTGCCAGCAGCGTAACCGACAGAGAAACTGAAGCTTTCTTT	CASSVTDRETEAFF
.	.	TRBV4-3	TRBJ2-1	TGCGCCAGCAGCCACTCGGGCGGAGATGAGCAGTTCTTC	CASSHSGGDEQFF
TRBD1	.	TRBV7-9	TRBJ1-2	TGTGCCAGCAGTCTAGAGGACAGGGGCTACACCTTC	CASSLEDRGYTF
.	.	TRBV2	TRBJ1-3	TGTGCCAGCAGTGAAAGATTGGTCTCTGGAAACACCATATATTTT	CASSERLVSGNTIYF
.	.	TRBV21-1	TRBJ1-6	TGTGCCAGCAGCAAAGAGCCGGATAATTCACCCCTCCACTTT	CASSKEPDNSPLHF
TRBD2	.	TRBV5-1	TRBJ2-7	TGCGCCAGCAGCTTATCAGGTAGCGGGGCCCAACTCTACGAGCAGTACTTC	CASSLSGSGAQLYEQYF
.	.	TRBV6-2/TRBV6-3	TRBJ1-1	TGTGCCAGCAGTTATTCCACAGGGCGGACTGAAGCTTTCTTT	CASSYSTGRTEAFF
.	.	TRBV28	TRBJ1-6	TGTGCCAGCAGTTTAAATTCACCCCTCCACTTT	CASSLNSPLHF
.	.	TRBV18	TRBJ1-1	TGTGCCAGCTCACCTACCGGGGGCGCTGAAGCTTTCTTT	CASSPTGGAEAFF
.	.	TRBV7-9	TRBJ1-2	TGTGCCAGCAGCTCGAATAATGAGTTCTATGGCTACACCTTC	CASSSNNEFYGYTF
.	once	TRBV4-3	TRBJ1-6	TGCGCCAGCAGCCAAGAAAGGGTAACTAATTCACCCCTCCACTTT	CASSQERVTNSPLHF
.	.	TRBV9	TRBJ2-3	TGTGCCAGCAGCGTAGTGGGGAGTTCACATCGGGATACGCAGTATTTT	CASSVVGSSHRDTQYF
.	.	TRBV6-1	TRBJ1-5	TGTGCCAGCAGTGAACGATCGGGATGGACTTTCAATCAGCCCCAGCATTTT	CASSERSGWTFNQPQHF
TRBD1	.	TRBV7-2	TRBJ2-7	TGTGCCAGCAGCTTTGGCAGGGGGACCCACGAGCAGTACTTC	CASSFGRGTHEQYF
.	.	TRBV30	TRBJ1-6	TGTGCCTGGAGTGTTGGCAGGGCGAGCTCCTATAATTCACCCCTCCACTTT	CAWSVGRASSYNSPLHF
.	.	TRBV7-9	TRBJ1-1	TGTGCCAGCAGCTTAGTGGCCGAGAACACTGAAGCTTTCTTT	CASSLVAENTEAFF
.	.	TRBV5-4	TRBJ2-1	TGTGCCAGCAGCTTGGTGGGGAGTAGGGGCTACAATGAGCAGTTCTTC	CASSLVGSRGYNEQFF
.	.	TRBV27	TRBJ2-2	TGTGCCAGCAGCCTCGGGGGAACGGGGACCGGGGAGCTGTTTTTT	CASSLGGTGTGELFF
TRBD1	.	TRBV24-1	TRBJ2-1	TGTGCCACCAGGGCGACAGGGAGCTCCTACAATGAGCAGTTCTTC	CATRATGSSYNEQFF
TRBD1	.	TRBV30	TRBJ2-5	TGTGCCTGGAACGACAGGGGAGGAGAGACCCAGTACTTC	CAWNDRGGETQYF
TRBD2	.	TRBV7-6	TRBJ2-7	TGTGCCAGCAGCTCCCTACTTAGCGGGGGCCTCTACGAGCAGTACTTC	CASSSLLSGGLYEQYF
.	.	TRBV6-1	TRBJ1-2	TGTGCCAGCAGTGAGGCAATGGGGGCATTGAACTATGGCTACACCTTC	CASSEAMGALNYGYTF
.	.	TRBV9	TRBJ1-3	TGTGCCAGCAGCGTAGACTCAGGTCGAATCTCTGGAAACACCATATATTTT	CASSVDSGRISGNTIYF
.	.	TRBV19	TRBJ2-7	TGTGCCAGTAGTATCTCCGGGACGGACTTGGACGAGCAGTACTTC	CASSISGTDLDEQYF
.	.	TRBV30	TRBJ1-1	TGTGCCTGGAGTGTACCTGCAGGAGATGAAGCTTTCTTT	CAWSVPAGDEAFF
.	.	TRBV11-2	TRBJ2-3	TGTGCCAGCAGCACCCGCGGGTCTAGCACAGATACGCAGTATTTT	CASSTRGSSTDTQYF
.	.	TRBV27	TRBJ1-6	TGTGCCAGCAGTCCCACCCGTCCGGGGCCAACCAATTCACCCCTCCACTTT	CASSPTRPGPTNSPLHF
.	.	TRBV28	TRBJ1-6	TGTGCCAGCAGTCCCTCCCTGGACCTCGGTTCACCCCTCCACTTT	CASSPSLDLGSPLHF
TRBD1	.	TRBV12-5	TRBJ1-1	TGTGCTAGTGGCCGGGGACAGGGGGTAACTGAAGCTTTCTTT	CASGRGQGVTEAFF
.	.	TRBV4-3	TRBJ1-5	TGCGCCAGCAGCCAAGAGACGGGCAATCAGCCCCAGCATTTT	CASSQETGNQPQHF
TRBD1	.	TRBV9	TRBJ2-1	TGTGCCAGCAGCGGAGGGACAGGGGGCGCGGGAAATGAGCAGTTCTTC	CASSGGTGGAGNEQFF
.	.	TRBV21-1	TRBJ1-4	TGTGCCAGCAGCAACCACAGGGGACCTCTAATGAAGCGGGAGGAAAAACTGTTTTTT	CASSNHRGPLMKREEKLFF
.	.	TRBV6-5	TRBJ2-1	TGTGCCAGCAGTTATAGAGAGGAGCAGTTCTTC	CASSYREEQFF
.	.	TRBV19	TRBJ1-1	TGTGCCAGTAGTATGAGGGCGACAGGCCATGGGGCCACTGAAGCTTTCTTT	CASSMRATGHGATEAFF
.	.	TRBV6-5	TRBJ1-2	TGTGCCAGCAGTCGCCGCAGGGATAACTATGGCTACACCTTC	CASSRRRDNYGYTF
.	.	TRBV11-2	TRBJ1-2	TGTGCCAGCAGCATCTGGACAGAGGCTAACTATGGCTACACCTTC	CASSIWTEANYGYTF